Listed below are T cell receptor beta chains from one sample, sequenced in a study of shared clonotypes between healthy human individuals. Sequencing used immunoSEQ multiplex PCR; TCRdb keeps in-frame clones, though not all of them. This table holds 1,400,000 or so clones, approximately 98.5% found once. Sequencing used naive CD4+ T cells sorted from blood. These receptors were collected from a man between 25 and 39 years old in good health. Each CDR3 is given with its conserved first and last residue. A D gene is named only where the DNA matches it firmly. A row's size may be missing; if present it is once, few, many or a size class.

clone_size,v_call,j_call,d_call,cdr3_aa,cdr3_nt
-,TRBV2,TRBJ2-1,-,CASRMETSSEQFF,TGTGCCAGCAGAATGGAAACATCAAGTGAGCAGTTCTTC
-,TRBV6-6,TRBJ2-7,TRBD1,CASRRQGGEQYF,TGTGCCAGCAGGAGACAGGGGGGGGAGCAGTACTTC
-,TRBV4-3,TRBJ2-2,-,CASSRATPGTLTGELFF,TGCGCCAGCAGCCGCGCTACCCCGGGGACTCTTACCGGGGAGCTGTTTTTT
-,TRBV28,TRBJ1-1,-,CASTLLTEAFF,TGTGCCAGCACTCTTCTCACTGAAGCTTTCTTT
-,TRBV28,TRBJ1-1,-,CASNPYREATEAFF,TGTGCCAGCAACCCCTACAGGGAAGCCACTGAAGCTTTCTTT
-,TRBV5-1,TRBJ2-5,-,CASSLAGDQETQYF,TGCGCCAGCAGCTTGGCAGGCGACCAAGAGACCCAGTACTTC
-,TRBV5-1,TRBJ1-4,TRBD1,CASSLAPIQGEKLFF,TGCGCCAGCAGCTTGGCACCCATACAGGGGGAAAAACTGTTTTTT
once,TRBV5-4,TRBJ2-1,-,CASSFGKSSYNEQFF,TGTGCCAGCAGCTTTGGGAAGAGCTCCTACAATGAGCAGTTCTTC
-,TRBV7-6,TRBJ2-5,TRBD1,CASSPRGTGRLETQYF,TGTGCCAGCAGCCCACGAGGGACAGGAAGGTTGGAGACCCAGTACTTC
-,TRBV7-2,TRBJ1-2,TRBD1,CASSPQGALYYGYTF,TGTGCCAGCAGCCCACAGGGGGCCCTTTACTATGGCTACACCTTC
-,TRBV7-6,TRBJ2-2,TRBD1,CASRTGTGVNTGELFF,TGTGCCAGTCGAACCGGGACAGGGGTGAACACCGGGGAGCTGTTTTTT
-,TRBV7-9,TRBJ1-1,TRBD1,CASRVTRDRGNTEAFF,TGTGCCAGCAGGGTAACAAGGGACAGGGGGAACACTGAAGCTTTCTTT
-,TRBV5-4,TRBJ2-5,-,CASSSQTKDQETQYF,TGTGCCAGCAGCTCACAGACCAAGGACCAAGAGACCCAGTACTTC
-,TRBV7-9,TRBJ2-5,-,CASSPGEGARETQYF,TGTGCCAGCAGCCCGGGGGAGGGGGCGCGTGAGACCCAGTACTTC
-,TRBV5-1,TRBJ2-7,TRBD1,CASSLRPGTGYDYEQYF,TGCGCCAGCAGCTTGCGGCCCGGGACAGGGTATGACTACGAGCAGTACTTC
-,TRBV14,TRBJ1-3,TRBD1,CASSQGGRGLRPRFSGNTIYF,TGTGCCAGCAGCCAAGGCGGGAGGGGGCTACGACCCCGGTTCTCTGGAAACACCATATATTTT
-,TRBV15,TRBJ2-3,TRBD2,CATRTSGYTDTQYF,TGTGCCACGCGGACTAGCGGATACACAGATACGCAGTATTTT
-,TRBV9,TRBJ2-7,TRBD2,CASSVVASGATYEQYF,TGTGCCAGCAGCGTAGTCGCTAGCGGAGCAACCTACGAGCAGTACTTC
-,TRBV19,TRBJ2-1,TRBD2,CASGGLAGGWDEQFF,TGTGCCAGTGGGGGACTAGCGGGAGGGTGGGATGAGCAGTTCTTC
-,TRBV5-4,TRBJ2-3,TRBD2,CASSLAGGLLDTQYF,TGTGCCAGCAGCTTGGCGGGAGGGCTTCTCGATACGCAGTATTTT
once,TRBV5-1,TRBJ2-1,TRBD2,CASSLAGRAVGNEQFF,TGCGCCAGCAGCTTGGCCGGGAGGGCTGTAGGCAATGAGCAGTTCTTC
-,TRBV7-9,TRBJ2-7,-,CASSRVGSSNYEQYF,TGTGCCAGCAGCCGGGTAGGTTCCTCGAATTACGAGCAGTACTTC
-,TRBV7-2,TRBJ2-1,TRBD2,CASSPRTSGKGGGQFF,TGTGCCAGCAGCCCACGGACTAGCGGGAAAGGGGGTGGGCAGTTCTTC
-,TRBV18,TRBJ2-3,TRBD1,CASPKGAASTDTQYF,TGTGCCAGCCCCAAGGGGGCAGCGAGCACAGATACGCAGTATTTT
once,TRBV9,TRBJ2-1,TRBD1,CASDRTGDNEQFF,TGTGCCAGCGATCGTACAGGGGACAATGAGCAGTTCTTC
-,TRBV18,TRBJ1-4,TRBD1,CASSPIGTATNEKLFF,TGTGCCAGCTCACCCATAGGGACAGCAACTAATGAAAAACTGTTTTTT
-,TRBV19,TRBJ2-1,-,CASSIDGGSYNEQFF,TGTGCCAGTAGTATAGATGGGGGGTCCTACAATGAGCAGTTCTTC
-,TRBV7-9,TRBJ1-3,TRBD1,CASSLDRAGNTIYF,TGTGCCAGCAGCCTGGACAGGGCTGGAAACACCATATATTTT
-,TRBV5-1,TRBJ2-7,TRBD1,CASSIDRGTVAGPTMTYEQYF,TGCGCCAGCAGCATAGACAGGGGGACGGTTGCGGGTCCAACCATGACCTACGAGCAGTACTTC
-,TRBV18,TRBJ2-7,TRBD2,CASSSLAGEGSYEQYF,TGTGCCAGCTCGTCACTAGCGGGAGAGGGATCCTACGAGCAGTACTTC
-,TRBV11-2,TRBJ2-7,-,CASSLAGAPLHYEQYF,TGTGCCAGCAGCTTAGCCGGGGCTCCCTTACACTACGAGCAGTACTTC
-,TRBV5-4,TRBJ2-1,TRBD2,CASSLSQGTRSNEQFF,TGTGCCAGCAGCTTGAGCCAGGGGACTAGGTCCAATGAGCAGTTCTTC
-,TRBV30,TRBJ2-5,-,CAWGQQGQETQYF,TGTGCCTGGGGACAACAGGGCCAAGAGACCCAGTACTTC
-,TRBV5-1,TRBJ1-4,-,CASSLPAANEKLFF,TGCGCCAGCAGCTTGCCGGCAGCTAATGAAAAACTGTTTTTT
-,TRBV18,TRBJ1-5,TRBD1,CASSPEGAGNQPQHF,TGTGCCAGCTCACCGGAGGGGGCGGGTAATCAGCCCCAGCATTTT
-,TRBV6-1,TRBJ2-1,-,CATTGTGLEQFF,TGTGCCACTACCGGGACGGGACTTGAGCAGTTCTTC
-,TRBV6-5,TRBJ2-7,-,CASSYSTGAGSYEQYF,TGTGCCAGCAGTTACTCGACCGGGGCCGGGTCCTACGAGCAGTACTTC
-,TRBV28,TRBJ2-7,-,CASRPLPLGEQYF,TGTGCCAGCAGGCCACTGCCACTGGGCGAGCAGTACTTC
once,TRBV7-6,TRBJ1-1,TRBD1,CASSPGQGGSEAFF,TGTGCCAGCAGCCCTGGACAGGGGGGATCTGAAGCTTTCTTT
-,TRBV18,TRBJ2-1,TRBD1,CASSQGTGGAEGQFF,TGTGCCAGCTCACAAGGGACAGGGGGCGCGGAGGGGCAGTTCTTC
-,TRBV18,TRBJ2-5,-,CASSPLASEETQYF,TGTGCCAGCTCACCCCTGGCTAGCGAAGAGACCCAGTACTTC
-,TRBV2,TRBJ1-5,TRBD1,CASSLGQGYQPQHF,TGTGCCAGCTCATTGGGACAGGGATATCAGCCCCAGCATTTT
-,TRBV25-1,TRBJ2-3,-,CASGGTSYTDTQYF,TGTGCCAGCGGAGGGACAAGCTACACAGATACGCAGTATTTT
-,TRBV5-1,TRBJ2-2,TRBD2,CASSTGTSGSNTGELFF,TGCGCCAGCAGCACTGGGACTAGCGGGAGTAACACCGGGGAGCTGTTTTTT
once,TRBV6-5,TRBJ1-2,-,CASSYPQNF,TGTGCCAGCAGTTACCCCCAGAATTTC
-,TRBV11-2,TRBJ1-2,TRBD1,CASSLGYRGPRPPYGYTF,TGTGCCAGCAGCTTAGGTTACAGGGGGCCCAGACCACCCTATGGCTACACCTTC
-,TRBV6-5,TRBJ2-5,-,CASSYLGGGSPETQYF,TGTGCCAGCAGTTACTTGGGGGGAGGTTCTCCGGAGACCCAGTACTTC
-,TRBV6-6,TRBJ2-6,-,CASSYNTGANVLTF,TGTGCCAGCAGTTACAACACTGGGGCCAACGTCCTGACTTTC
-,TRBV6-1,TRBJ2-7,-,CASSEATYPWIYNEQYF,TGTGCCAGCAGTGAAGCAACATACCCCTGGATTTATAACGAGCAGTACTTC
-,TRBV14,TRBJ2-7,TRBD2,CASSAKRELSYEQYF,TGTGCCAGCAGTGCTAAGCGGGAGCTATCCTACGAGCAGTACTTC
-,TRBV18,TRBJ1-4,-,CASSPGIAIKEKLFF,TGTGCCAGCTCACCTGGGATCGCCATTAAAGAAAAACTGTTTTTT
-,TRBV6-1,TRBJ2-3,-,CASSPRAGTDTQYF,TGTGCCAGCAGCCCTAGGGCGGGGACAGATACGCAGTATTTT
-,TRBV7-3,TRBJ2-6,TRBD1,CASSLQGDTPFSGANVLTF,TGTGCCAGCAGCTTACAGGGGGACACTCCCTTCTCTGGGGCCAACGTCCTGACTTTC
-,TRBV5-1,TRBJ2-7,TRBD1,CASSLRTGTVGDF,TGCGCCAGCAGCTTAAGGACAGGGACGGTGGGGGACTTC